The following is a TCR beta chain sequence with its context. These data come from a study of CD8+ T cells in alopecia areata. Study information: Those treated were given oral tofacitinib at 5 to 10 mg twice daily.

The junction had 1 base not matched to a gene; V was cut back by 4 bases and J by 2 bases. This CDR3 has 15 residues. Germline CDR1 reads SNHLY; CDR2 reads FYNNEI. Described treatment: oral pan-JAK inhibitor, 5-10 mg twice daily. Extracted RNA was reverse transcribed into cDNA, the sequencing template. Only in-frame clones appear in the TCRdb table, and some are missing; sequencing was by immunoSEQ multiplex PCR. The sample consists of about 120,000 clones, 55% to 60% of them appearing once. The chain employs TRBV2 and TRBJ2-2, with 10 nucleotides matching TRBD2. The material was CD4+ T cells sorted from blood, obtained at week 24, from a patient treated with tofacitinib. The sequence derives from a human donor with alopecia areata. CDR3 sequence reads: CASSVAGGNTGELFF. DNA for the CDR3: TGTGCCAGCAGTGTAGCGGGGGGAAACACCGGGGAGCTGTTTTTT.